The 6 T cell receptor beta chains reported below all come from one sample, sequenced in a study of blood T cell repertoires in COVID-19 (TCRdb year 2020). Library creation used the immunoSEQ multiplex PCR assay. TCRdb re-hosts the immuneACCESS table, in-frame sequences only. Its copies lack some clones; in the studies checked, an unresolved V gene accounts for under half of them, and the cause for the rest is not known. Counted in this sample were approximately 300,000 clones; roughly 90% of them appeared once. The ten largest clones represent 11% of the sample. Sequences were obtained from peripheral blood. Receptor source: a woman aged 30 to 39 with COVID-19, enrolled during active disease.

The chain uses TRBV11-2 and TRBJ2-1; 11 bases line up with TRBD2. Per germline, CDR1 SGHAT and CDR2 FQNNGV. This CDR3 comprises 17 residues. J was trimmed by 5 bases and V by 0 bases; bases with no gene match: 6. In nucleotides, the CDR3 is TGTGCCAGCAGCTTAGAGGCTAGCGGGAGGTCCGACAATGAGCAGTTCTTC. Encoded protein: CASSLEASGRSDNEQFF.

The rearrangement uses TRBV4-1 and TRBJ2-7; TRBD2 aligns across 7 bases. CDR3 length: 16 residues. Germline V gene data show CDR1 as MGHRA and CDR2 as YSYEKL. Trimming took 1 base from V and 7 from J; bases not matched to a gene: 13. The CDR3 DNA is TGCGCCAGCAGCCAAGGAGGGACGGGAGGACTTTGGGAGCAGTACTTC. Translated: CASSQGGTGGLWEQYF.

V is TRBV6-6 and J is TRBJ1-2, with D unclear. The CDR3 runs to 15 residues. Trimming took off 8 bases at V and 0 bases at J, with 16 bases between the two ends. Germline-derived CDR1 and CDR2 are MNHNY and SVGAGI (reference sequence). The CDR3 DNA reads TGTGCCAGCGGGAGCGTTATGACGGCTAACTATGGCTACACCTTC. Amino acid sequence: CASGSVMTANYGYTF.

The CDR3 nucleotides read TGTGCCAGCAATCCGTACGGCGGGAGGTCCGAGCAGTACTTC. Translating it yields CASNPYGGRSEQYF. The chain is built from TRBV9 and TRBJ2-7; 8 nucleotides align to TRBD2. V trimming: 6 bases; J trimming: 6 bases; junction bases outside the gene matches: 11. The CDR3 has 14 amino acids. CDR1 and CDR2 (germline): SGDLS, YYNGEE.

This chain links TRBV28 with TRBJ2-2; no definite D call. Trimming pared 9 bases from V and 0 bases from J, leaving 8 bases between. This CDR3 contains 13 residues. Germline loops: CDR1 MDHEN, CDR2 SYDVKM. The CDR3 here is CASTGSNTGELFF. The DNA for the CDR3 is TGTGCCAGTACCGGGTCGAACACCGGGGAGCTGTTTTTT. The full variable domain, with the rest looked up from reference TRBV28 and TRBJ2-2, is DVKVTQSSRYLVKRTGEKVFLECVQDMDHENMFWYRQDPGLGLRLIYFSYDVKMKEKGDIPEGYSVSREKKERFSLILESASTNQTSMYLCASTGSNTGELFFGEGSRLTVL.

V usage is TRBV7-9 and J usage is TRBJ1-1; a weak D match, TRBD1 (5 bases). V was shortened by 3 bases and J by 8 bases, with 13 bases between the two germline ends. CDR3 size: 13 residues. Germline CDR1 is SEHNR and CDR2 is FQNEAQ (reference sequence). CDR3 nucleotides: TGTGCCAGCAGCTTGGGGCCGGGCTCCGAAGCTTTCTTT. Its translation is CASSLGPGSEAFF. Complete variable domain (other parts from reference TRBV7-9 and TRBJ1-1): DTGVSQNPRHKITKRGQNVTFRCDPISEHNRLYWYRQTLGQGPEFLTYFQNEAQLEKSRLLSDRFSAERPKGSFSTLEIQRTEQGDSAMYLCASSLGPGSEAFFGQGTRLTVV.